Presented here are 27 T cell receptor beta chains from one specimen sequenced in a study of T cell clonotyping in hematopoietic cell transplantation. This table comes from immunoSEQ multiplex PCR, and its TCRdb copy is limited to in-frame clones, with some not included. The data hold some 5,800 clones, with 90% observed a single time. The sample in question was peripheral blood mononuclear cells, obtained 100 days after allogeneic stem cell transplant. These TCRs come from a female patient aged 45-65 years who had an allogeneic stem cell transplant from an unrelated donor, so T cells may come from the graft donor. Some clones in this sample may be carry-over from other donors' samples.

This clone was detected only once. The rearrangement links TRBV6-5 to TRBJ1-2, with 7 bases lining up with TRBD1. The ends lost 3 bases at V and 0 bases at J; junction bases unmatched: 7. This CDR3 contains 16 residues. CDR1 MNHEY and CDR2 SVGAGI come from the germline V gene. CDR3: CASSYTTGRANYGYTF. The CDR3 DNA sequence: TGTGCCAGCAGTTATACGACAGGGAGGGCTAACTATGGCTACACCTTC.

Here the CDR3 reads CASSGGVKQPQHF. In nucleotides, the CDR3 is TGCGCCAGCAGTGGCGGGGTGAAGCAGCCCCAGCATTTT. The rearrangement links TRBV10-2 to TRBJ1-5; D is uncertain. This CDR3 comprises 13 residues. Between the trimmed V and J ends, which lost 4 bases and 7 bases, there was a span of 11 bases. CDR1 is WSHSY and CDR2 is SAAADI in the germline V gene.

V and J are TRBV6-5 and TRBJ2-7; 8 nucleotides match TRBD2. Germline V gene lookup returns CDR1 MNHEY and CDR2 SVGAGI. There are 13 residues in the CDR3. With V trimmed by 2 bases and J by 6 bases, 3 bases remained unmatched. As DNA, the CDR3 is TGTGCCAGCAGTTACCTCCGGGGGGGCGAGCAGTACTTC. Amino acids: CASSYLRGGEQYF.

The chain recombines TRBV4-1 with TRBJ1-2, with D maybe TRBD1 (5 bases). Trimming shortened V by 1 base and J by 4 bases, and 10 bases separated the two germline ends. In germline, CDR1 is MGHRA, CDR2 YSYEKL. The CDR3 is 14 residues long. CDR3 sequence: CASSQVQGLYGYTF. CDR3 in DNA: TGCGCCAGCAGCCAAGTGCAGGGTCTCTATGGCTACACCTTC.

The J gene is TRBJ1-1, the V gene TRBV2; D possibly corresponds to TRBD1 (6 bases). CDR3 size: 14 residues. V was cut by 4 bases and J by 5 bases, with 14 bases left in between. Germline loops: CDR1 SNHLY, CDR2 FYNNEI. The CDR3 here is CASSGPRGRTEAFF. The DNA for the CDR3 is TGTGCCAGCAGTGGACCCAGGGGAAGAACTGAAGCTTTCTTT.

The rearrangement links TRBV13 to TRBJ1-1; D is unresolved. From germline, CDR1 is PRHDT and CDR2 FYEKMQ (reference sequence). Trimming took off 5 bases at V and 0 bases at J, with 16 bases between the two ends. The CDR3 is 16 amino acids. The CDR3 DNA sequence: TGTGCCAGCAGCCTTCCCGTGTGGCAGCTGAACACTGAAGCTTTCTTT. This gives the protein CASSLPVWQLNTEAFF.

V usage is TRBV30 and J usage is TRBJ2-5; possible D gene TRBD2, 5 bases. CDR1 is GTSNPN and CDR2 is SVGIG in the germline V gene (reference sequence). The CDR3 spans 13 residues. Trimming took 7 bases from V and 1 from J, leaving 13 bases between them. This CDR3 reads CALSGELQETQYF. CDR3 DNA: TGTGCCTTGTCCGGGGAGCTCCAAGAGACCCAGTACTTC.

The J gene is TRBJ2-5, the V gene TRBV29-1; D is tentatively TRBD1 or TRBD2 (6 bases each). The CDR3 sequence is 12 residues long. Trimming took off 7 bases at V and 5 bases at J, with 14 bases between the two ends. The V gene's germline CDR1 is SQVTM and CDR2 ANQGSEA. The CDR3 bases are TGCAGCGGGCGGGACATGTGGGAGACCCAGTACTTC. It is translated as CSGRDMWETQYF.

V gene TRBV5-6 combines with J gene TRBJ2-7; TRBD1 agrees at 10 bases. CDR3 length: 16 residues. The germline gives CDR1 SGHDT, CDR2 YYEEEE. J was trimmed by 1 base and V by 1 base; bases with no gene match: 5. The CDR3 DNA reads TGTGCCAGCAGCTTGCTTCCGGGACAGGGGTCCTACGAGCAGTACTTC. It encodes CASSLLPGQGSYEQYF.

In this sample, this clone turned up once. The rearrangement links TRBV7-6 to TRBJ2-3; 9 bases fit TRBD2. V shed 5 bases and J 4 bases; nucleotides not matched to a gene: 10. Germline CDR1 is SGHVS and CDR2 is FNYEAQ. This CDR3 region has 16 residues. In DNA form, the CDR3 reads TGTGCCAGCAGCCCCGTGGCGGGGGGGCTGGCAGATACGCAGTATTTT. Protein sequence: CASSPVAGGLADTQYF.

CDR3 in DNA: TGCGCCAGCAGTCAATCGCGGTGGAGAGGGGATTCTAACTATGGCTACACCTTC. Its translation is CASSQSRWRGDSNYGYTF. This chain uses TRBV23-1 with TRBJ1-2, with a possible D match to TRBD1 (5 bases). TRBV23-1 is identified as an open reading frame with a role that is uncertain. The CDR3 length is 18 residues. V lost 0 bases and J lost 0, with 17 bases in between.

The chain couples TRBV5-8 to TRBJ1-5; 8 bases match TRBD1. The CDR3 is 15 residues long. The germline V gene encodes CDR1 SGHTS and CDR2 YDEGEE. Losses at the gene ends were 6 bases for V and 0 bases for J; bases not matched to a gene: 5. This CDR3 reads CASTGQGYSNQPQHF. Written as DNA, the CDR3 is TGTGCCAGCACAGGACAGGGCTATAGCAATCAGCCCCAGCATTTT.

The V and J genes are TRBV19 and TRBJ1-2; no clear D gene. The CDR3 covers 13 residues. Trimming took off 10 bases at V and 4 bases at J, with 16 bases between the two ends. Germline lookup yields CDR1 LNHDA and CDR2 SQIVND (reference sequence). For the CDR3, the DNA is TGTGCCACCGAGGACGGTCGAACCTATGGCTACACCTTC. It encodes CATEDGRTYGYTF.

The chain links TRBV6-1 to TRBJ2-7; TRBD1 matches 11 bases. The germline V gene encodes CDR1 MNHNS and CDR2 SASEGT. The V gene end was trimmed by 7 bases and the J gene end by 4 bases; junction bases not matched to a gene: 9. The CDR3 length is 15 residues. The CDR3 sequence is CASTPSGQGAYEQYF. The CDR3 DNA sequence: TGTGCCAGCACCCCCTCAGGACAGGGGGCGTACGAGCAGTACTTC.

This clone is a singleton in its sample. The rearrangement joins TRBV19 to TRBJ2-7; D might be TRBD1 (5 bases). The CDR3 runs 14 residues. Germline CDR1 reads LNHDA; CDR2 reads SQIVND (reference sequence). Trimming took off 6 bases at V and 1 base at J, with 13 bases between the two ends. Written as DNA, the CDR3 is TGTGCCAGTAGCCTCGACAGTATTTCCTACGAGCAGTACTTC. Translation: CASSLDSISYEQYF. Full variable domain (missing parts from reference TRBV19 and TRBJ2-7): DGGITQSPKYLFRKEGQNVTLSCEQNLNHDAMYWYRQDPGQGLRLIYYSQIVNDFQKGDIAEGYSVSREKKESFPLTVTSAQKNPTAFYLCASSLDSISYEQYFGPGTRLTVT.

The chain is built from TRBV9 and TRBJ2-7, with 11 bases fitting TRBD2. CDR1 SGDLS and CDR2 YYNGEE come from the germline V gene. Trimming removed 3 bases from V and 4 bases from J; junction bases left unmatched: 3. The CDR3 loop spans 14 amino acids. Here the CDR3 DNA reads TGTGCCAGCAGCGCTAGCGGGGGGCTATACGAGCAGTACTTC. Its translation: CASSASGGLYEQYF.

The chain recombines TRBV6-4 with TRBJ1-1, with D uncertain. This CDR3 region has 13 residues. Trimming cost V 5 bases and J 1 base, with 8 bases left between them. CDR1 MRHNA and CDR2 SNTAGT come from the germline V gene. The CDR3 loop is CASSPTRNTEAFF. The CDR3 bases are TGTGCCAGCAGTCCGACCCGGAACACTGAAGCTTTCTTT.

The chain carries TRBV7-6 and TRBJ1-2, with 9 positions matching TRBD1. Unmatched junction bases numbered 10, after V lost 5 bases and J lost 6 bases. This CDR3 has 15 amino acids. Germline assignment: CDR1 SGHVS and CDR2 FNYEAQ. For the CDR3, the DNA is TGTGCCAGCAGCCCAGAGGAGACAGGGGGGCATGGCTACACCTTC. Protein sequence: CASSPEETGGHGYTF.

The chain employs TRBV10-3 and TRBJ2-7, with 8 bases identical to TRBD1. The CDR3 loop spans 14 amino acids. Per the germline V gene, CDR1 is ENHRY and CDR2 is SYGVKD. After removal of 10 bases from V and 4 bases from J, the junction contained 12 bases not matched to a gene. The DNA for the CDR3 is TGTGCCACCCTCGGACAGGGACGGGGATACGAGCAGTACTTC. This codes for CATLGQGRGYEQYF.

This clone came up once. The rearrangement links TRBV25-1 to TRBJ1-2, with no clear D. Trimming cost V 6 bases and J 3 bases, with 8 bases left between them. This CDR3 comprises 12 residues. CDR1 is MGHDK, CDR2 SYGVNS, per germline. CDR3 nucleotides: TGTGCCAGCAGCCAGTACGACTATGGCTACACCTTC. It specifies CASSQYDYGYTF.

This chain joins TRBV5-6 and TRBJ2-5; no firm D call. The V end was cut by 1 base, the J end by 1 base, with 8 bases between. The germline V gene encodes CDR1 SGHDT and CDR2 YYEEEE. The CDR3 covers 14 residues. This chain's CDR3 is CASSLLGIQETQYF. DNA for the CDR3: TGTGCCAGCAGCTTGTTGGGTATCCAAGAGACCCAGTACTTC.

The chain is built from TRBV4-1 and TRBJ1-2, with D unclear. The CDR3 covers 15 residues. The V gene lost 0 bases and the J gene lost 3 bases, with 11 bases spanning the gap. In germline, CDR1 is MGHRA, CDR2 YSYEKL. As DNA, the CDR3 is TGCGCCAGCAGCCAAGATTCTTTGAGGGACTATGGCTACACCTTC. Protein: CASSQDSLRDYGYTF.

This clone was found once. The J gene is TRBJ1-2, the V gene TRBV25-1; D remains unclear. The V gene lost 3 bases and the J gene lost 4 bases, with 15 bases spanning the gap. The length of the CDR3 is 15 residues. Germline CDR1 reads MGHDK; CDR2 reads SYGVNS. CDR3 bases: TGTGCCAGCAGTGACGAAGCCGGGCCCCTCTATGGCTACACCTTC. Its protein is CASSDEAGPLYGYTF.

This clone came up once. V is TRBV7-2 and J is TRBJ2-7; D is unclear. Trimming pared 5 bases from V and 2 bases from J, leaving 4 bases between. There are 11 residues in the CDR3. Germline V gene sequence: CDR1 SGHTA, CDR2 FQGNSA. DNA of the CDR3: TGTGCCAGCAGCGCGACCTACGAGCAGTACTTC. Encoded protein: CASSATYEQYF.

The chain carries TRBV7-2 and TRBJ2-4; 9 bases align to TRBD1. V lost 7 bases to trimming and J lost 9 bases; unmatched junction nucleotides: 16. Germline V lookup: CDR1 SGHTA, CDR2 FQGNSA. The CDR3 covers 16 residues. The CDR3 here is CASTNPGQGGRSIQYF. CDR3 bases: TGTGCCAGCACCAACCCGGGACAGGGTGGTAGAAGCATTCAGTACTTC.

The V call is TRBV5-6, the J call TRBJ1-2, with 11 bases matching TRBD1. Germline lookup yields CDR1 SGHDT and CDR2 YYEEEE. V lost 1 base and J lost 5; bases outside the gene matches: 7. This CDR3 comprises 16 residues. CDR3 protein: CASSLSGTGGLYGYTF. Here the CDR3 DNA reads TGTGCCAGCAGCTTGAGTGGGACAGGGGGACTTTATGGCTACACCTTC.

The CDR3 DNA is TGTGCCAGCATCCCAGAGGGGGCTCATGGCTACACCTTC. Encoded protein: CASIPEGAHGYTF. This rearrangement joins TRBV2 to TRBJ1-2; 7 bases are a match to TRBD1. The CDR3 covers 13 residues. Germline-derived CDR1 and CDR2 are SNHLY and FYNNEI. The J segment lost 6 bases and the V segment lost 7 bases, leaving 8 bases of the junction unmatched.